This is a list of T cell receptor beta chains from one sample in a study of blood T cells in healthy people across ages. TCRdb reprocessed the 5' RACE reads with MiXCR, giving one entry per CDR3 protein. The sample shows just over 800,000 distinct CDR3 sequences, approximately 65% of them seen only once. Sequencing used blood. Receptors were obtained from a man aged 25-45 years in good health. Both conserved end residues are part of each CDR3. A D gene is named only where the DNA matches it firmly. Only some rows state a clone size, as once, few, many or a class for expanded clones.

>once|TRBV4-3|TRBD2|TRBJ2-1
TGCGCCAGCAGCCAAGATAGGATCGGGGGGGCCAGTGAGCAGTTCTTC
CASSQDRIGGASEQFF
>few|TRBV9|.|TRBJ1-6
TGTGCCAGCAGCGTCGGTGTCTCCTATAATTCACCCCTCCACTTT
CASSVGVSYNSPLHF
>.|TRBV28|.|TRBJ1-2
TGTGCCAGCAGTTTACCGTCGCTGGGAGGGGATGGCTACACCTTC
CASSLPSLGGDGYTF
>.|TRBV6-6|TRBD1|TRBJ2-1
TGTGCCAGCAGTTACGTAGGGACAGGGACTTACAATGAGCAGTTCTTC
CASSYVGTGTYNEQFF
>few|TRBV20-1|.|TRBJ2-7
TGCAGTGCTAGAGATCTCGGTTCCCACACCTACGAGCAGTACTTC
CSARDLGSHTYEQYF
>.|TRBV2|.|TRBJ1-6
TGTGCCAGCAAGCCGGACAGAACCAATTCACCCCTCCACTTT
CASKPDRTNSPLHF
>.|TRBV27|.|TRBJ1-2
TGTGCCAGCAGTTTCCGGGGGGCCGGATATGGCTACACCTTC
CASSFRGAGYGYTF
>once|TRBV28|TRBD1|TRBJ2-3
TGTGCCAGCAGTTTACAGTGGCAGGGGGCCACAGATACGCAGTATTTT
CASSLQWQGATDTQYF
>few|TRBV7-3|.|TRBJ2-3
TGTGCCAGCAGCTCGGTTGAGGGTTTTGGCACGCAGTATTTT
CASSSVEGFGTQYF
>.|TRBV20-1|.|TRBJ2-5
TGCAGTGCTAGAAGGGGTACAGCGCAAGAGACCCAGTACTTC
CSARRGTAQETQYF
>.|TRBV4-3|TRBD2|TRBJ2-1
TGCGCCAGCAGCCAAGCTCTAGCGGGGGCGATGAGCCCCTACAATGAGCAGTTCTTC
CASSQALAGAMSPYNEQFF
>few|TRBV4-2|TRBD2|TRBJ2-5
TGTGCCAGCAGCCAAGGTAGCGGGGTTTACCAAGAGACCCAGTACTTC
CASSQGSGVYQETQYF
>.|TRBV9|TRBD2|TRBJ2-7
TGTGCCAGCAGCTTAGGGACTACCGAGCAGTACTTC
CASSLGTTEQYF
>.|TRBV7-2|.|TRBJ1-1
TGTGCCAGCAGCTCCCGTTCGGGGTCCGGCACTGAAGCTTTCTTT
CASSSRSGSGTEAFF
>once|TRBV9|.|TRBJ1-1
TGTGCCAGCAGCGTACGGCGGGTGGACACTGAAGCTTTCTTT
CASSVRRVDTEAFF
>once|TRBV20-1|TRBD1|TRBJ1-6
TGCAGTGCTAGAGATCAGGAGGGACAGTACAATTCACCCCTCCACTTT
CSARDQEGQYNSPLHF
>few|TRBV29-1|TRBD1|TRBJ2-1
TGCAGCGGTCCAGGGGGCATGAATGAGCAGTTCTTC
CSGPGGMNEQFF
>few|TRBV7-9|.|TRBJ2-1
TGTGCCAGCAGCTTAGGGCAGGGAGGTGGCAATGAGCAGTTCTTC
CASSLGQGGGNEQFF
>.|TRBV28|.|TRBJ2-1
TGTGCCAGCAAAGGGAGCTCTAGCTCCTACGAGCAGTTCTTC
CASKGSSSSYEQFF
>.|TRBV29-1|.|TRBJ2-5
TGCAGCGTTGTGGAGAAAGGGCCAAGAGCGACCCAGTACTTC
CSVVEKGPRATQYF
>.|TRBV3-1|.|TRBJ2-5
TGTGCCAGCAGCTTAGGGGACGTCCAAGAGACCCAGTACTTC
CASSLGDVQETQYF
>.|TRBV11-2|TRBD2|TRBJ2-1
TGTGCCAGCAGCCCCTTAAACCGGCCTAGCGGGGGCTATGAGCAGTTCTTC
CASSPLNRPSGGYEQFF
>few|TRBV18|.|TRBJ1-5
TGTGCCAGCTCGCCGTCAATGTGGGGCAATCAGCCCCAGCATTTT
CASSPSMWGNQPQHF
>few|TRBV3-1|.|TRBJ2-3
TGTGCCAGCAGCGACGAGACAGATACGCAGTATTTT
CASSDETDTQYF
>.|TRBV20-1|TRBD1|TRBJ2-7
TGCAGTGCTAGAGTTCGACTCGGGACAGGGCTCTCCTACGAGCAGTACTTC
CSARVRLGTGLSYEQYF
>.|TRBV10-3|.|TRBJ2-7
TGTGCCATCAGTAGGGGGTCCTACGAGCAGTACTTC
CAISRGSYEQYF
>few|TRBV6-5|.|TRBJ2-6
TGTGCCAGCAGTTACGAGATCTCTGGGGCCAACGTCCTGACTTTC
CASSYEISGANVLTF
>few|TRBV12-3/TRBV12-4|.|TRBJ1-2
TGTGCCAGCAGGTCCGTTAACTATGGCTACACCTTC
CASRSVNYGYTF
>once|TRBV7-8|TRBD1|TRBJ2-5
TGTGCCAGCAGCCCTCAGACAGGGGTTAAAGAGACCCAGTACTTC
CASSPQTGVKETQYF
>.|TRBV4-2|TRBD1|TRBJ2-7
TGTGCCAGCAGCCAAACAGGGGGCGCAGCCTACGAGCAGTACTTC
CASSQTGGAAYEQYF
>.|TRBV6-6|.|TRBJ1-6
TGTGCCAGCACCGCCGGCCAGTTGAATTCACCCCTCCACTTT
CASTAGQLNSPLHF
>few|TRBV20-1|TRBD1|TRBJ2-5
TGCAGTGCTAGAGCCGGGACAGAAGTTCCAGAGACCCAGTACTTC
CSARAGTEVPETQYF
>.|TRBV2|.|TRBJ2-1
TGTGCCAGCAGTGGGGGGGAGGATGAGCAGTTCTTC
CASSGGEDEQFF
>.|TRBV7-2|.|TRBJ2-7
TGTGCCAGCAGCTTACAGCTAGGGGGGTCCTACGAGCAGTACTTC
CASSLQLGGSYEQYF
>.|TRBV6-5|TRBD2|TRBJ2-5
TGTGCCAGCAGTTACGGGCTAGGACTAGCGGGGAGTCCTAGGACCCAGTACTTC
CASSYGLGLAGSPRTQYF
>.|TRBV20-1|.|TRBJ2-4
TGCAGTGCTAGAGTTGCGAGGGACATTCAGTACTTC
CSARVARDIQYF
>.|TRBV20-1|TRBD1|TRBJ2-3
TGCAGTGCTGGGGGACAGGGAGGGACAGATACGCAGTATTTT
CSAGGQGGTDTQYF
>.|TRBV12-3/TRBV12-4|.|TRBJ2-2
TGTGCCAGCAATACGGTTGGGCCCGGGGAGCTGTTTTTT
CASNTVGPGELFF
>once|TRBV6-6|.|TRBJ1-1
TGTGCCAGCAGTTACTCGACCCTATCGGCAGCTTTCTTT
CASSYSTLSAAFF
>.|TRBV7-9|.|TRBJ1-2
TGTGCCAGCAGCCCGAACATATACTATGGCTACACCTTC
CASSPNIYYGYTF
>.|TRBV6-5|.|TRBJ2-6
TGTGCCAGCAGTTACGGGGTATCAGGCTCTGGGGCCAACGTCCTGACTTTC
CASSYGVSGSGANVLTF
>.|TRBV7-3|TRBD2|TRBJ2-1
TGTGCCAGCAGACGGGAAGCGGGGGGCACCTACAATGAGCAGTTCTTC
CASRREAGGTYNEQFF
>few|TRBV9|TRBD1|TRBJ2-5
TGTGCCAGCAGCGTACGGACAGGCTTAGGGGAGACCCAGTACTTC
CASSVRTGLGETQYF
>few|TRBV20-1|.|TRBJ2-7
TGCAGTGCTAGAGATATCTCAGGTACCCGGGGGGAGCAGTACTTC
CSARDISGTRGEQYF
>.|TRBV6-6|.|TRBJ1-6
TGTGCCAGCAGTTACGAGGGGACACATGATTCACCCCTCCACTTT
CASSYEGTHDSPLHF
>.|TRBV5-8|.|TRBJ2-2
TGTGCCAGCAGCCTTGGCCCCCCACAGAAAATGAACACCGGGGAGCTGTTTTTT
CASSLGPPQKMNTGELFF